The 32 T cell receptor beta chains listed next were all sequenced from one sample in a study of blood T cells in healthy people across ages. With a J-beta primer mix and a sample-barcoded 5' primer, a second PCR ran roughly 6 to 11 cycles. Via MiXCR, TCRdb re-called the 5' RACE reads, giving one row per CDR3 protein. The sample contains about 1.6 million distinct CDR3 sequences, about 31% of which appear only once. The sample comprised blood. The receptors stem from a woman aged 25 to 39 in good health.

This chain connects TRBV29-1 to TRBJ2-3; D gene unclear. CDR1 and CDR2 from the germline V gene are SQVTM and ANQGSEA. The V end was cut by 3 bases, the J end by 0 bases, with 10 bases between. The CDR3 runs to 14 residues. The DNA for the CDR3 is TGCAGCGTTGAGCGGACGCCCAGCACAGATACGCAGTATTTT. Residues: CSVERTPSTDTQYF.

This chain's CDR3 is CASSRPSGGIREQYF. The DNA of the CDR3 is TGCGCCAGCAGCCGGCCAAGCGGGGGTATTCGGGAGCAGTACTTC. This chain uses TRBV4-1 with TRBJ2-7; TRBD2 matches 8 bases. The germline V gene encodes CDR1 MGHRA and CDR2 YSYEKL. CDR3 length: 15 amino acids. V lost 4 bases, J lost 7 bases, and 12 bases stayed unmatched.

This clonotype was counted at least ten times. The chain recombines TRBV25-1 with TRBJ2-7; 9 bases fit TRBD2. Germline V gene lookup returns CDR1 MGHDK and CDR2 SYGVNS. The CDR3 has 13 amino acids. V lost 6 bases, J lost 2 bases, and 2 bases stayed unmatched. The CDR3 coding sequence is TGTGCCAGCAGGACTAGCGGAGCCTACGAGCAGTACTTC. Translation: CASRTSGAYEQYF.

The gene calls are TRBV28 and TRBJ2-7, with 8 bases aligning to TRBD1. J lost 6 bases, V lost 5 bases, and 12 bases had no gene match. The CDR3 consists of 15 residues. The V gene's germline CDR1 is MDHEN and CDR2 SYDVKM. The CDR3 loop is CASSLQGDRLGEQYF. CDR3 nucleotide sequence: TGTGCCAGCAGTCTACAGGGGGACCGACTGGGCGAGCAGTACTTC.

This clonotype was found a few times. V and J are TRBV5-5 and TRBJ2-1; D ambiguous. CDR1 is SGHKS, CDR2 YYEKEE, per germline (reference sequence). The CDR3 totals 14 residues. V was clipped by 0 bases and J by 7 bases, with 11 bases between them. In DNA, the CDR3 is TGTGCCAGCAGCTTGGGACTTCCCCAAAATGAGCAGTTCTTC. Its translation: CASSLGLPQNEQFF.

The chain recombines TRBV27 with TRBJ2-3, with 12 bases fitting TRBD2. Trimming took 5 bases from V and 4 from J; bases not matched to a gene: 7. This CDR3 spans 16 amino acids. Germline CDR1 and CDR2: MNHEY and SMNVEV (reference sequence). CDR3 in DNA: TGTGCCAGCAGTGAACTAGCGGGGGGATTCGCAGATACGCAGTATTTT. Amino acids: CASSELAGGFADTQYF.

The chain employs TRBV27 and TRBJ2-3, with 7 bases fitting TRBD2. J was trimmed by 3 bases and V by 2 bases; bases with no gene match: 8. The CDR3 covers 16 residues. Germline V CDR1 and CDR2: MNHEY, SMNVEV (reference sequence). The CDR3 nucleotides read TGTGCCAGCAGTTTAGGGGGGGGTCTTAGGACAGATACGCAGTATTTT. Encoded protein: CASSLGGGLRTDTQYF.

Note on this clonotype: With a much larger clone just one base away, this may be a read error. The gene calls are TRBV10-3 and TRBJ2-3, with D possibly being TRBD1 (6 bases). Germline V gene sequence: CDR1 ENHRY, CDR2 SYGVKD. CDR3 size: 14 residues. The CDR3 DNA reads TGTACCATCAGTCTAGGACAGTCGACAGATACGCAGTATTTT. The encoded protein is CTISLGQSTDTQYF.

As DNA, the CDR3 is TGTGCCAGCAGTTACAGCGGGAGTCCCCACGAGCAGTACTTC. It codes for CASSYSGSPHEQYF. The chain joins TRBV6-2 or TRBV6-3 to TRBJ2-7, with 8 bases identical to TRBD2. After removal of 2 bases from V and 5 bases from J, the junction contained 5 bases not matched to a gene. CDR1 and CDR2 (germline): MNHEY, SVGEGT. CDR3 size: 14 residues.

This clonotype has more than one count but fewer than ten. J is TRBJ2-7 and V is TRBV14, with 9 bases identical to TRBD2. This CDR3 has 14 residues. Germline V gives CDR1 SGHDN, CDR2 FVKESK. V was pared by 6 bases and J by 4 bases, with 7 bases of the junction left unmatched. The CDR3 reads CASRAGTSPYEQYF. The CDR3 DNA reads TGTGCCAGCAGGGCCGGGACTAGCCCGTACGAGCAGTACTTC.

About this clonotype: A much bigger clone sits one base away, suggesting this may be a read error. The chain recombines TRBV5-1 with TRBJ2-5, with TRBD2 identical over 8 bases. Per germline, CDR1 SGHRS and CDR2 YFSETQ. The CDR3 runs to 15 residues. The CDR3: CASSFSSGYQGTQYF. For the CDR3, the DNA is TGCGCCAGCAGCTTCTCTAGCGGGTACCAAGGGACCCAGTACTTC. Complete variable domain (other parts from reference TRBV5-1 and TRBJ2-5): KAGVTQTPRYLIKTRGQQVTLSCSPISGHRSVSWYQQTPGQGLQFLFEYFSETQRNKGNFPGRFSGRQFSNSRSEMNVSTLELGDSALYLCASSFSSGYQGTQYFGPGTRLLVL.

This clonotype showed up just a few times. The rearrangement uses TRBV6-1 and TRBJ1-6; no clear D. Germline lookup yields CDR1 MNHNS and CDR2 SASEGT. Trimming removed 0 bases at V and 6 bases at J, with 6 bases between. CDR3 size: 14 residues. The CDR3 loop reads CASSEALGNSPLHF. The CDR3 coding sequence is TGTGCCAGCAGTGAAGCCCTTGGTAATTCACCCCTCCACTTT.

This sequence joins TRBV12-3 or TRBV12-4 and TRBJ2-2; perhaps TRBD1 as D (6 bases). The V and J ends lost 6 bases and 4 bases respectively, with 24 bases between them. This CDR3 is 18 amino acids long. The CDR3 region is CASRSHRDTRILTGELFF. The DNA of the CDR3 is TGTGCCAGCAGATCACACCGGGACACCCGAATCCTCACCGGGGAGCTGTTTTTT.

In regard to this clonotype: Mismatch with germline at one junction end may stem from a read error. This chain links TRBV4-1 with TRBJ2-3; D not resolved. The V gene's germline CDR1 is MGHRA and CDR2 YSYEKL. The CDR3 extends over 13 amino acids. The CDR3: CASSQVSTDTQNF. CDR3 in DNA: TGCGCCAGCAGCCAAGTTAGCACAGATACGCAGAATTTT.

In regard to this clonotype: A much larger clone differs from this one at a single base, so this may be a read error. The chain has TRBV4-1 and TRBJ2-1; TRBD1 is a possible D gene (6 bases). The J call may be mistaken, given a closer DNA end match to TRBJ2-7. Germline V gene sequence: CDR1 MGHRA, CDR2 YSYEKL. The CDR3 is 22 amino acids. This CDR3 is CASSQDPEVAGVSFSSYNEQYF. DNA for the CDR3: TGCGCCAGCAGCCAAGATCCGGAAGTCGCAGGGGTCTCCTTCTCCTCCTACAATGAGCAGTACTTC.

The J gene is TRBJ1-2, the V gene TRBV6-1, with a tentative D call TRBD1 (6 bases). The germline V and J ends were trimmed by 2 bases and 3 bases, with 16 bases remaining between them. This CDR3 region has 16 residues. Germline-derived CDR1 and CDR2 are MNHNS and SASEGT. CDR3 region: CASSEWADSEDYGYTF. The CDR3, as DNA: TGTGCCAGCAGTGAATGGGCGGACAGTGAAGACTATGGCTACACCTTC.

The chain has TRBV10-3 and TRBJ2-2; 10 bases map to TRBD2. This CDR3 has 17 amino acids. CDR1 and CDR2 (germline): ENHRY, SYGVKD. V lost 4 bases and J lost 3; bases outside the gene matches: 8. The CDR3 is CAISGGELAGYTGELFF. CDR3 in DNA: TGTGCCATCAGTGGAGGGGAACTAGCGGGATACACCGGGGAGCTGTTTTTT.

The chain combines TRBV9 with TRBJ2-7, with 8 positions matching TRBD1. This CDR3 has 14 residues. Per the germline V gene, CDR1 is SGDLS and CDR2 is YYNGEE. Trimming removed 5 bases from V and 7 bases from J; junction bases left unmatched: 11. The DNA for the CDR3 is TGTGCCAGCAGTGGCGGTCAGGGGGCTCAAGAGCAGTACTTC. Translating it yields CASSGGQGAQEQYF.

The chain combines TRBV7-7 with TRBJ2-3; TRBD1 or TRBD2 may be the D gene (5 bases each). The CDR3 totals 13 residues. Germline V gene lookup returns CDR1 SSHAT and CDR2 FNYEAQ (reference sequence). V was cut by 8 bases and J by 0 bases, with 9 bases left in between. The CDR3 nucleotides read TGTGCCAGCCCGGGACGGAGCACAGATACGCAGTATTTT. This gives the protein CASPGRSTDTQYF.

This clonotype was seen only a few times. The chain couples TRBV12-3 or TRBV12-4 to TRBJ2-5; D not resolved. V was cut by 3 bases and J by 5 bases, with 16 bases left in between. The CDR3 is 15 residues long. The CDR3 DNA is TGTGCCAGCAGTTTCTCGTACTGGGGTTATGAGACCCAGTACTTC. Its translation is CASSFSYWGYETQYF.

V and J are TRBV12-3 or TRBV12-4 and TRBJ1-1, with D possibly being TRBD1 (6 bases). This CDR3 region has 14 residues. V lost 6 bases and J 1 base, leaving 12 bases between the germline ends. CDR3 sequence: CASRYTGPNTEAFF. The CDR3 DNA is TGTGCCAGCAGATATACAGGGCCGAACACTGAAGCTTTCTTT.

This clonotype was detected a few times. The CDR3 protein is CASSGQLTDTQYF. For the CDR3, the DNA is TGTGCCAGCAGTGGACAGCTGACAGATACGCAGTATTTT. This chain links TRBV12-3 or TRBV12-4 with TRBJ2-3; possibly TRBD1 for D (6 bases). CDR3 length equals 13 residues. The germline V and J ends were trimmed by 5 bases and 3 bases, with 9 bases remaining between them.

This clonotype was observed a handful of times. An end of the junction differs from the germline gene, which may be a read error. This chain connects TRBV7-9 to TRBJ2-1, with unresolved D. This CDR3 region has 16 residues. In germline, CDR1 is SEHNR, CDR2 FQNEAQ (reference sequence). The chain's CDR3 is CATIPTMVASYNGQFF. As DNA, the CDR3 is TGTGCCACCATACCGACCATGGTAGCTTCTTACAATGGGCAGTTCTTC.

This clonotype was counted a few times. V usage is TRBV12-3 or TRBV12-4 and J usage is TRBJ2-3; 9 bases map to TRBD2. CDR3 length equals 17 residues. V was clipped by 5 bases and J by 0 bases; unmatched bases: 9. CDR3 bases: TGTGCCAGCAGTGGCTGGCGGGAGGGGAGAAGCACAGATACGCAGTATTTT. It translates to CASSGWREGRSTDTQYF.

This chain connects TRBV5-1 to TRBJ2-5; D gene uncertain. The CDR3 covers 14 residues. Deletions cut 0 bases from V and 3 bases from J, with 9 bases between. From germline, CDR1 is SGHRS and CDR2 YFSETQ. CDR3 coding DNA: TGCGCCAGCAGCTTGGGACACCTGGAAGAGACCCAGTACTTC. Its translation: CASSLGHLEETQYF.

In regard to this clonotype: A read error may produce the germline difference seen at one junction end. The V gene is TRBV10-3, the J gene TRBJ1-1; a possible D gene is TRBD1 (5 bases). The length of the CDR3 is 13 residues. Germline values: CDR1 ENHRY, CDR2 SYGVKD. The CDR3 protein is CATSPEGNTETFF. CDR3 in DNA: TGTGCCACCTCACCTGAGGGGAACACTGAAACTTTCTTT.

The chain employs TRBV5-1 and TRBJ2-5, with TRBD2 identical over 14 bases. CDR3 length: 17 amino acids. The trim removed 4 bases at V and 1 base at J, leaving 6 bases unmatched. Germline-derived CDR1 and CDR2 are SGHRS and YFSETQ. The CDR3 sequence: CASSLGTSGSFQETQYF. DNA for the CDR3: TGCGCCAGCAGCCTAGGGACTAGCGGGAGTTTCCAAGAGACCCAGTACTTC.

This clonotype appeared a single time. One end of the junction fails to match germline, which may point to a read error. The chain recombines TRBV5-4 with TRBJ2-5; TRBD2 aligns across 10 bases. The CDR3 has 14 amino acids. CDR1 and CDR2 (germline): SGHNT, YYREEE (reference sequence). CDR3 amino acids: CAGSSAGGVETQYF. For the CDR3, the DNA is TGTGCCGGCAGCTCAGCGGGGGGGGTGGAGACCCAGTACTTC.

The gene calls are TRBV5-1 and TRBJ2-5, with TRBD2 matching 7 bases. This CDR3 is 13 amino acids long. Looked up from germline, CDR1 is SGHRS and CDR2 is YFSETQ. With V trimmed by 3 bases and J by 11 bases, 10 bases remained unmatched. The CDR3 DNA reads TGCGCCAGCAGCTCTAGCGGAGACTACGGGCAGTACTTC. Protein sequence: CASSSSGDYGQYF.

This chain connects TRBV27 to TRBJ1-1, with no clear D. V lost 4 bases and J 1 base, leaving 10 bases between the germline ends. There are 14 residues in the CDR3. Germline CDR1 is MNHEY and CDR2 is SMNVEV (reference sequence). The CDR3 spells CASSYSSSNTEAFF. CDR3 nucleotides: TGTGCCAGCAGTTACTCATCTTCGAACACTGAAGCTTTCTTT.

This clonotype was counted only a few times. V usage is TRBV6-2 or TRBV6-3 and J usage is TRBJ1-2, with unresolved D. CDR1 and CDR2 (germline): MNHEY, SVGEGT. This CDR3 comprises 13 residues. V gave up 0 bases and J gave up 7 bases, with 9 bases separating them. As DNA, the CDR3 is TGTGCCAGCAGTTACTCGCCAGGTCGTGGCTACACCTTC. Residues: CASSYSPGRGYTF.

The chain joins TRBV21-1 to TRBJ2-7; TRBD2 was called by the table and not checked on the DNA. TRBV21-1 is termed a pseudogene. The CDR3 loop spans 17 amino acids. The CDR3 sequence: CASSKEGIRRTRYEQYF. The CDR3 DNA reads TGTGCCAGCAGCAAAGAAGGGATTAGGCGGACCCGCTACGAGCAGTACTTC.